The 28 T cell receptor beta chains below come from one sample, sequenced in a study of monozygotic twins with inflammatory bowel disease. TCRdb re-called the 5' RACE reads; one entry per CDR3 protein, DNA not given. This repertoire includes fewer than 400,000 distinct CDR3 sequences. Sequenced: blood. The receptors were sampled from a human donor with ulcerative colitis or Crohn's disease, or a healthy co-twin of an affected twin (not recorded which).

CDR3 in amino acids: CASSYSTPDARGLRDTQYF. The chain is built from TRBV6-5 and TRBJ2-3; TCRdb reports TRBD2, a call that lacks DNA to check it against. Germline lookup yields CDR1 MNHEY and CDR2 SVGAGI. This CDR3 contains 19 residues.

The chain has TRBV4-1 and TRBJ2-3; TCRdb's D gene call, TRBD2, goes unchecked for lack of DNA. The germline V gene encodes CDR1 MGHRA and CDR2 YSYEKL. There are 18 residues in the CDR3. CDR3 protein: CASSRGRLAGWSTDTQYF.

The chain joins TRBV7-2 to TRBJ2-7; TCRdb returns TRBD1, unconfirmable since there is no DNA. Germline V gene data show CDR1 as SGHTA and CDR2 as FQGNSA. The CDR3 is 14 amino acids. The CDR3 loop is CASRLGQGGYEQYF.

V is TRBV20-1 and J is TRBJ2-3; TCRdb's D call of TRBD2 is untestable without DNA. Germline V gene lookup returns CDR1 DFQATT and CDR2 SNEGSKA (reference sequence). The CDR3 consists of 14 residues. CDR3 sequence: CSAMTSEGTDTQYF.

The chain uses TRBV24-1 and TRBJ2-3; the TCRdb call, TRBD1, lacks DNA for checking. The CDR3 extends over 16 amino acids. Germline V gene sequence: CDR1 KGHDR, CDR2 SFDVKD. CDR3 region: CATSDPDRVNSDTQYF.

V is TRBV7-2 and J is TRBJ2-5; TCRdb's D call of TRBD1 is untestable without DNA. CDR1 and CDR2 from the germline V gene are SGHTA and FQGNSA. The CDR3 totals 14 residues. CDR3: CASSRPGYQETQYF.

V and J are TRBV7-2 and TRBJ1-6. Per germline, CDR1 SGHTA and CDR2 FQGNSA. This CDR3 contains 17 residues. CDR3 amino acids: CASSLLRQVDYNSPLHF.

This chain links TRBV25-1 with TRBJ1-6; absent DNA, TCRdb's TRBD1 call cannot be checked. The germline V gene encodes CDR1 MGHDK and CDR2 SYGVNS. The CDR3 runs to 12 residues. The CDR3 spells CASSFPWEPLHF. Using reference TRBV25-1 and TRBJ1-6 for the parts outside the CDR3, the full variable domain is EADIYQTPRYLVIGTGKKITLECSQTMGHDKMYWYQQDPGMELHLIHYSYGVNSTEKGDLSSESTVSRIRTEHFPLTLESARPSHTSQYLCASSFPWEPLHFGNGTRLTVT.

The CDR3 reads CASSSSLGLGGYTF. J is TRBJ1-2 and V is TRBV28. Germline loops: CDR1 MDHEN, CDR2 SYDVKM. CDR3 length: 14 amino acids.

The V gene is TRBV7-3, the J gene TRBJ2-6; TCRdb lists TRBD2, though no DNA is available to test this call. The CDR3 is 18 residues long. Germline V gives CDR1 SGHTA, CDR2 FQGTGA. The CDR3 is CASSLGGSGGVGANVLTF.

V usage is TRBV6-5 and J usage is TRBJ2-1; TCRdb's D gene call, TRBD1, goes unchecked for lack of DNA. The CDR3 covers 12 residues. Germline values: CDR1 MNHEY, CDR2 SVGAGI. CDR3 residues: CATLGPGDEQFF.

V gene TRBV28 combines with J gene TRBJ2-6. Germline V lookup: CDR1 MDHEN, CDR2 SYDVKM. The CDR3 loop spans 17 amino acids. This CDR3 is CASSSFLDPKGANVLTF.

The chain has TRBV7-8 and TRBJ2-2; no DNA is available, so the TRBD1 call from TCRdb remains unchecked. Germline CDR1 and CDR2: SGHVS and FQNEAQ. This CDR3 has 15 amino acids. The CDR3 loop reads CASGQFEVNTGELFF.

The V call is TRBV4-2, the J call TRBJ2-1; the TRBD2 assignment by TCRdb is unverifiable without DNA. CDR3 size: 17 residues. The germline gives CDR1 LGHNA, CDR2 YNFKEQ. The CDR3 sequence is CASSQVGSGRIVNEQFF.

The chain uses TRBV7-2 and TRBJ1-3; TCRdb outputs TRBD1, but without DNA this stays unchecked. Germline loops: CDR1 SGHTA, CDR2 FQGNSA. The CDR3 runs to 17 residues. Here the CDR3 reads CASSLGVTGNSGNTIYF.

The chain has TRBV12-3 or TRBV12-4 and TRBJ2-7; TCRdb gives TRBD1 as the D gene, but with no DNA this cannot be confirmed. The CDR3 covers 14 residues. The CDR3 here is CASSLAPGVSEQYF.

The CDR3 region is CASSDRATIYF. The chain couples TRBV19 to TRBJ1-3. Germline lookup yields CDR1 LNHDA and CDR2 SQIVND (reference sequence). The length of the CDR3 is 11 residues.

CDR3 protein: CASSQEISGSRSNEQYF. V and J are TRBV14 and TRBJ2-7; TCRdb lists TRBD2, though no DNA is available to test this call. The CDR3 totals 17 residues. Per the germline V gene, CDR1 is SGHDN and CDR2 is FVKESK.

The V gene is TRBV29-1, the J gene TRBJ1-5; there is no DNA to check the TCRdb D call of TRBD1. This CDR3 spans 14 amino acids. Germline V CDR1 and CDR2: SQVTM, ANQGSEA. CDR3 sequence reads: CSVLPRGFNQPQHF. Filled out from reference TRBV29-1 and TRBJ1-5, the complete variable domain reads SAVISQKPSRDICQRGTSLTIQCQVDSQVTMMFWYRQQPGQSLTLIATANQGSEATYESGFVIDKFPISRPNLTFSTLTVSNMSPEDSSIYLCSVLPRGFNQPQHFGDGTRLSIL.

The V gene is TRBV10-3, the J gene TRBJ2-7; TCRdb proposes TRBD2, but this gene call is untestable without DNA. Germline V gene sequence: CDR1 ENHRY, CDR2 SYGVKD. The CDR3 runs 11 residues. The CDR3 spells CATEGVGEQYF.

J is TRBJ1-4 and V is TRBV28; the D gene TCRdb calls, TRBD1, cannot be checked with no DNA. Germline assignment: CDR1 MDHEN and CDR2 SYDVKM. The CDR3 is 17 amino acids. The CDR3: CASSLSGQGAFNEKLFF.

The V and J genes are TRBV5-1 and TRBJ2-1. This CDR3 comprises 11 residues. Germline CDR1 reads SGHRS; CDR2 reads YFSETQ. CDR3 region: CASNIYNEQFF.

CDR3 in amino acids: CSARDRVIPYEQYF. This chain joins TRBV20-1 and TRBJ2-7. Germline CDR1 is DFQATT and CDR2 is SNEGSKA (reference sequence). The CDR3 runs to 14 residues.

The V call is TRBV5-6, the J call TRBJ2-3; there is no DNA to check the TCRdb D call of TRBD2. The germline V gene has CDR1 SGHDT and CDR2 YYEEEE. The CDR3 sequence is 18 residues long. The CDR3 sequence: CASRPTSGRALVTDTQYF.

V is TRBV5-5 and J is TRBJ2-7; TCRdb reports TRBD2, a call that lacks DNA to check it against. The CDR3 covers 15 residues. The germline CDR1 and CDR2 sequences are SGHKS and YYEKEE (reference sequence). The CDR3 is CASSFASVKYYEQYF.

The chain recombines TRBV5-1 with TRBJ2-3. This CDR3 is built from 12 residues. The germline V gene encodes CDR1 SGHRS and CDR2 YFSETQ. The CDR3 sequence: CASKTYTDTQYF.

V is TRBV18 and J is TRBJ1-1; TCRdb designates TRBD1, a call that cannot be tested without DNA. CDR3 length equals 19 residues. Germline V CDR1 and CDR2: KGHSH, LQKENI. CDR3 sequence reads: CASSLVTGTGGAGNTEAFF. The full variable domain, in which reference TRBV18 and TRBJ1-1 provide the parts outside the CDR3, is NAGVMQNPRHLVRRRGQEARLRCSPMKGHSHVYWYRQLPEEGLKFMVYLQKENIIDESGMPKERFSAEFPKEGPSILRIQQVVRGDSAAYFCASSLVTGTGGAGNTEAFFGQGTRLTVV.

This rearrangement joins TRBV11-2 to TRBJ2-5. The CDR3 sequence is 13 residues long. The germline CDR1 and CDR2 sequences are SGHAT and FQNNGV. The CDR3 loop is CASSLIPQETQYF.